A single TCR beta chain is shown here with its context. The sample originates from a study of OX40 agonist ivuxolimab in advanced cancers. Profiling relied on immunoSEQ multiplex PCR, and the TCRdb table lists in-frame clones only, not all of them. This table has roughly 80,000 clones, 80% to 90% appearing once. The CDR3 runs 15 residues. Germline V gives CDR1 SGDLS, CDR2 YYNGEE. Germline trimming cut 5 bases from V and 0 bases from J; bases unmatched to any gene: 5. The TCR was taken from an adult with an advanced solid tumor such as melanoma, head and neck, liver or kidney cancer. The input for sequencing was CD4+ or CD8+ T cells sorted from blood, taken in a trial of the OX40 agonist ivuxolimab. This chain joins TRBV9 and TRBJ2-5; 9 bases line up with TRBD2. The CDR3 region is CASSRTSDYQETQYF. The CDR3 DNA is TGTGCCAGCAGTCGGACTAGCGACTACCAAGAGACCCAGTACTTC.